These 7 T cell receptor beta chains share one sample of origin, sequenced in a study of beta chain features in type 1 diabetes. All of the isolated RNA was reverse transcribed, so expressed TCRB transcripts were sequenced. The method was immunoSEQ multiplex PCR; TCRdb's version includes in-frame clones alone and lacks a portion of them. The sample has some 150,000 clones; 6% to 7.5% are singletons. The specimen was central memory CD4+ T cells from blood. All receptors derive from a woman younger than 45 in good health.

The CDR3 sequence: CASSSSWDKADTQYF. Here the CDR3 DNA reads TGTGCCAGCAGCTCGAGTTGGGACAAGGCAGATACGCAGTATTTT. The chain has TRBV11-2 and TRBJ2-3, with D possibly matching TRBD1 (6 bases). Germline CDR1 and CDR2: SGHAT and FQNNGV. Trimming took off 4 bases at V and 4 bases at J, with 15 bases between the two ends. This CDR3 is 15 amino acids long.

The rearrangement uses TRBV18 and TRBJ2-5; D may be TRBD2 (5 bases). The end of the DNA is better explained by TRBJ2-7, so the J call may be wrong. The CDR3 is made up of 14 amino acids. Germline assignment: CDR1 KGHSH and CDR2 LQKENI. This CDR3 is CASSPGGSSYEQYF. The CDR3 coding sequence is TGTGCCAGCTCACCCGGAGGAAGTAGCTACGAGCAGTACTTC.

This chain connects TRBV4-2 to TRBJ2-5; 11 bases map to TRBD2. Germline V gene sequence: CDR1 LGHNA, CDR2 YNFKEQ. The V segment lost 0 bases and the J segment 2 bases; nucleotides outside the gene matches: 5. The CDR3 runs to 17 residues. The chain's CDR3 is CASSQDLLAGGQETQYF. CDR3 bases: TGTGCCAGCAGCCAAGATCTCCTAGCGGGAGGACAAGAGACCCAGTACTTC.

Only a few counts were recorded for this clone. The chain employs TRBV4-1 and TRBJ2-3; weak D call: TRBD1 (6 bases). V lost 5 bases and J 2 bases, leaving 11 bases between the germline ends. Germline-derived CDR1 and CDR2 are MGHRA and YSYEKL. CDR3 length: 14 residues. CDR3 in DNA: TGCGCCAGCAGCTCAGGGGAGAACACAGATACGCAGTATTTT. Translated, it gives CASSSGENTDTQYF.

V gene TRBV28 combines with J gene TRBJ2-7; D uncertain. Germline-derived CDR1 and CDR2 are MDHEN and SYDVKM. The CDR3 is made up of 11 amino acids. Trimming took 7 bases from V and 3 from J, leaving 7 bases between them. CDR3 coding DNA: TGTGCCAGCACTTCGTTCTACGAGCAGTACTTC. Translated: CASTSFYEQYF. The complete variable domain, with remaining parts taken from reference TRBV28 and TRBJ2-7, reads DVKVTQSSRYLVKRTGEKVFLECVQDMDHENMFWYRQDPGLGLRLIYFSYDVKMKEKGDIPEGYSVSREKKERFSLILESASTNQTSMYLCASTSFYEQYFGPGTRLTVT.

This clone was recorded a few times. CDR3 bases: TGTGCCTGGACGCAGGGGACGAATGAAAAACTGTTTTTT. Translating gives CAWTQGTNEKLFF. This chain connects TRBV30 to TRBJ1-4, with D maybe TRBD1 (6 bases). Looked up from germline, CDR1 is GTSNPN and CDR2 is SVGIG (reference sequence). This CDR3 spans 13 amino acids. Deletions cut 4 bases from V and 5 bases from J, with 11 bases between.

V usage is TRBV28 and J usage is TRBJ2-6, with a weak D call TRBD1 (6 bases). The CDR3 totals 17 residues. Germline V gene sequence: CDR1 MDHEN, CDR2 SYDVKM. Trimming pared 5 bases from V and 1 base from J, leaving 15 bases between. The CDR3 DNA reads as TGTGCCAGCAGTCCACAGGGTTTTGGGTCTGGGGCCAACGTCCTGACTTTC. It encodes CASSPQGFGSGANVLTF.